These T cell receptor beta chains were read from a single sample in a study of radiation and T cells in renal cell carcinoma. Sequenced by immunoSEQ multiplex PCR; TCRdb stores in-frame clones only, minus some. The sample contains 60,000 to 95,000 clones, 83% of which appear only once. The sequencing used blood, collected from a patient whose treatment included radiotherapy and nephrectomy. All receptors come from a woman aged 55-69 years with renal cell carcinoma. CDR3s include the opening cysteine and the closing phenylalanine or tryptophan. The D gene is left open where the match is weak. Size is omitted from some rows. Given values are once, few, many or a class for expanded clones.

v_call: TRBV6-4; clone_size: few; j_call: TRBJ2-5; d_call: TRBD1; cdr3_aa: CASSDSIVGQGSETQYF; cdr3_nt: TGTGCCAGCAGTGACTCGATTGTGGGACAGGGGTCCGAGACCCAGTACTTC
v_call: TRBV7-6; clone_size: -; j_call: TRBJ1-1; d_call: -; cdr3_aa: CASSLGGSVLTEAFF; cdr3_nt: TGTGCCAGCAGCTTAGGCGGATCAGTCCTCACTGAAGCTTTCTTT
v_call: TRBV9; clone_size: few; j_call: TRBJ1-2; d_call: -; cdr3_aa: CASSVGDGSANYGYTF; cdr3_nt: TGTGCCAGCAGCGTAGGGGACGGTTCAGCTAACTATGGCTACACCTTC
v_call: TRBV4-1; clone_size: -; j_call: TRBJ2-1; d_call: -; cdr3_aa: CASSQEAGLSSYNEQFF; cdr3_nt: TGCGCCAGCAGCCAAGAAGCCGGCCTTAGCTCCTACAATGAGCAGTTCTTC
v_call: TRBV19; clone_size: -; j_call: TRBJ1-4; d_call: -; cdr3_aa: CASSPRPPRASNEKLFF; cdr3_nt: TGTGCCAGTAGTCCCCGGCCCCCAAGGGCATCTAATGAAAAACTGTTTTTT
v_call: TRBV2; clone_size: -; j_call: TRBJ2-7; d_call: -; cdr3_aa: CASRDPTGYGYEQYF; cdr3_nt: TGTGCCAGCAGGGACCCTACAGGTTACGGCTACGAGCAGTACTTC
v_call: TRBV6-5; clone_size: -; j_call: TRBJ2-3; d_call: TRBD2; cdr3_aa: CASSPLAEDTQYF; cdr3_nt: TGTGCCAGCAGTCCACTAGCGGAAGATACGCAGTATTTT
v_call: TRBV6-1; clone_size: -; j_call: TRBJ1-1; d_call: -; cdr3_aa: CASRQGPKNTEAFF; cdr3_nt: TGTGCCAGCAGACAGGGACCGAAGAACACTGAAGCTTTCTTT
v_call: TRBV10-3; clone_size: -; j_call: TRBJ2-1; d_call: -; cdr3_aa: CAISGASAYNEQFF; cdr3_nt: TGTGCCATCAGTGGGGCTAGCGCTTACAATGAGCAGTTCTTC
v_call: TRBV11-2; clone_size: -; j_call: TRBJ1-5; d_call: -; cdr3_aa: CASSVSVRGVQHF; cdr3_nt: TGTGCCAGCAGCGTCTCGGTACGGGGGGTCCAGCATTTT
v_call: TRBV29-1; clone_size: -; j_call: TRBJ2-5; d_call: -; cdr3_aa: CSVEMTGGQETQYF; cdr3_nt: TGCAGCGTTGAAATGACAGGAGGTCAAGAGACCCAGTACTTC
v_call: TRBV9; clone_size: -; j_call: TRBJ2-7; d_call: -; cdr3_aa: CASSVAVGPYEQYF; cdr3_nt: TGTGCCAGCAGCGTAGCGGTTGGACCCTACGAGCAGTACTTC
v_call: TRBV5-5; clone_size: -; j_call: TRBJ2-1; d_call: TRBD1; cdr3_aa: CASSMGQGLLNEQFF; cdr3_nt: TGTGCCAGCAGTATGGGACAGGGGTTACTCAATGAGCAGTTCTTC
v_call: TRBV7-3; clone_size: -; j_call: TRBJ2-2; d_call: TRBD1; cdr3_aa: CASSWDRGGTGELFF; cdr3_nt: TGTGCCAGCAGCTGGGACAGGGGAGGTACCGGGGAGCTGTTTTTT
v_call: TRBV4-1; clone_size: -; j_call: TRBJ2-1; d_call: TRBD2; cdr3_aa: CASSQEVGDGRRNEQFF; cdr3_nt: TGCGCCAGCAGCCAAGAAGTGGGGGACGGGAGGAGAAATGAGCAGTTCTTC
v_call: TRBV19; clone_size: -; j_call: TRBJ1-5; d_call: -; cdr3_aa: CASSILVIGEAPDQPQHF; cdr3_nt: TGTGCCAGTAGTATACTAGTTATTGGGGAGGCCCCCGATCAGCCCCAGCATTTT
v_call: TRBV15; clone_size: once; j_call: TRBJ2-7; d_call: TRBD2; cdr3_aa: CATSRGREGSYEQYF; cdr3_nt: TGTGCCACCAGCAGAGGGCGGGAGGGCTCCTACGAGCAGTACTTC
v_call: TRBV28; clone_size: -; j_call: TRBJ2-1; d_call: -; cdr3_aa: CASSSPAGEQFF; cdr3_nt: TGTGCCAGCAGTTCCCCGGCGGGGGAGCAGTTCTTC
v_call: TRBV2; clone_size: few; j_call: TRBJ2-7; d_call: -; cdr3_aa: CASRGGYEQYF; cdr3_nt: TGTGCCAGCAGGGGTGGCTACGAGCAGTACTTC
v_call: TRBV27; clone_size: -; j_call: TRBJ1-1; d_call: -; cdr3_aa: CASSLLGAEAFF; cdr3_nt: TGTGCCAGCAGTTTACTGGGGGCTGAAGCTTTCTTT
v_call: TRBV7-6; clone_size: -; j_call: TRBJ1-2; d_call: -; cdr3_aa: CASSPTWGRDGYTF; cdr3_nt: TGTGCCAGCAGCCCAACTTGGGGTAGGGATGGCTACACCTTC
v_call: TRBV4-2; clone_size: -; j_call: TRBJ2-2; d_call: -; cdr3_aa: CASSPRGNTGELFF; cdr3_nt: TGTGCCAGCAGCCCCAGGGGAAACACCGGGGAGCTGTTTTTT
v_call: TRBV7-2; clone_size: -; j_call: TRBJ2-2; d_call: -; cdr3_aa: CASSLAPDTYTGELFF; cdr3_nt: TGTGCCAGCAGCTTAGCCCCGGACACATACACCGGGGAGCTGTTTTTT
v_call: TRBV7-3; clone_size: -; j_call: TRBJ2-1; d_call: -; cdr3_aa: CASSLDSGGQTYNEQFF; cdr3_nt: TGTGCCAGCAGCTTAGATTCCGGGGGACAGACCTACAATGAGCAGTTCTTC
v_call: TRBV7-9; clone_size: -; j_call: TRBJ2-5; d_call: -; cdr3_aa: CASSLGGQVETQYF; cdr3_nt: TGTGCCAGCAGCTTAGGGGGGCAGGTAGAGACCCAGTACTTC
v_call: TRBV4-1; clone_size: once; j_call: TRBJ1-2; d_call: TRBD1; cdr3_aa: CASSLGQGNGYTF; cdr3_nt: TGCGCCAGCAGCCTGGGACAGGGGAATGGCTACACCTTC
v_call: TRBV7-2; clone_size: -; j_call: TRBJ1-5; d_call: TRBD1; cdr3_aa: CASSDRGNQPQHF; cdr3_nt: TGTGCCAGCAGCGACAGGGGGAATCAGCCCCAGCATTTT
v_call: TRBV4-1; clone_size: few; j_call: TRBJ1-1; d_call: -; cdr3_aa: CASSQVPARGNTEAFF; cdr3_nt: TGCGCCAGCAGCCAAGTACCCGCCAGGGGGAACACTGAAGCTTTCTTT
v_call: TRBV5-1; clone_size: -; j_call: TRBJ1-1; d_call: -; cdr3_aa: CASSLVAATGNTEAFF; cdr3_nt: TGCGCCAGCAGCTTGGTGGCCGCCACGGGGAACACTGAAGCTTTCTTT